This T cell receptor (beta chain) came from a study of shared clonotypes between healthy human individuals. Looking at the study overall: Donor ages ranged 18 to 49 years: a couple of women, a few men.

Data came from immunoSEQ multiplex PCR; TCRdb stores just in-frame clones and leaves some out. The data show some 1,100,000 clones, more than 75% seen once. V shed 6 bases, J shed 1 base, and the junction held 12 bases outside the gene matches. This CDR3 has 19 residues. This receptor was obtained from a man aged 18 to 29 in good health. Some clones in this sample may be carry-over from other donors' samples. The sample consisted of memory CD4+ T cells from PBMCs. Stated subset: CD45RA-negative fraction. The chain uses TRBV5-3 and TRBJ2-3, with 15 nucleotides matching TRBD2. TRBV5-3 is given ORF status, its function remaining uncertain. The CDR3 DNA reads TGTGCCAGAAAAGGGACTAGCGGGAGGTATTACCGCTGCACAGATACGCAGTATTTT. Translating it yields CARKGTSGRYYRCTDTQYF.